Below, one T cell receptor (beta chain) is given with its context. Its antigen is not known. This entry is derived from a study of cytotoxic CD8 clonotypes in ibrutinib-treated CLL. On the study more broadly: The authors obtained response samples at a median of about eleven months of treatment, range 6 to 36. There were, on average, about 250,000 productive templates and tens of thousands of productive rearrangements per sample. Study outcomes and limitations: Baseline clonality, higher than in age-matched healthy donors, tracked circulating CD8+ T-cell counts.

This CDR3 region has 10 residues. CDR1 MNHEY and CDR2 SVGAGI come from the germline V gene. Trimming took off 6 bases at V and 2 bases at J, with 1 base between the two ends. Using immunoSEQ multiplex PCR, the repertoire was profiled, and TCRdb retains in-frame clones only, with some absent. The sample yields more than 140,000 clones, 70% to 80% seen once. The source material was PBMCs, sampled after 12 months of ibrutinib treatment. The chain is built from TRBV6-5 and TRBJ2-5; D is unresolved. The origin of this receptor is a human donor with chronic lymphocytic leukemia. The CDR3 bases are TGTGCCAGCAGGCAAGAGACCCAGTACTTC. It translates to CASRQETQYF.